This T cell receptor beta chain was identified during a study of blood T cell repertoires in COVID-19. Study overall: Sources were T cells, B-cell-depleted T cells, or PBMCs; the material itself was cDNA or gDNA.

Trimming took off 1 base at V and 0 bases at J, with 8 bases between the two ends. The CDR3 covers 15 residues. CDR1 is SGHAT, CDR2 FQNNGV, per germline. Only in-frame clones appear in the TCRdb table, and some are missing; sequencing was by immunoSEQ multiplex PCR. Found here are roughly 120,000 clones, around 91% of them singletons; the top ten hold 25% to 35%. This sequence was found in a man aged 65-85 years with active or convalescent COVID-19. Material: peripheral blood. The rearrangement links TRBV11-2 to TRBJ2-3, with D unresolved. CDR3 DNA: TGTGCCAGCAGCTTAGGACTCACTAGCACAGATACGCAGTATTTT. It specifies CASSLGLTSTDTQYF. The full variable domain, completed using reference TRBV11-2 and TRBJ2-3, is EAGVAQSPRYKIIEKRQSVAFWCNPISGHATLYWYQQILGQGPKLLIQFQNNGVVDDSQLPKDRFSAERLKGVDSTLKIQPAKLEDSAVYLCASSLGLTSTDTQYFGPGTRLTVL.